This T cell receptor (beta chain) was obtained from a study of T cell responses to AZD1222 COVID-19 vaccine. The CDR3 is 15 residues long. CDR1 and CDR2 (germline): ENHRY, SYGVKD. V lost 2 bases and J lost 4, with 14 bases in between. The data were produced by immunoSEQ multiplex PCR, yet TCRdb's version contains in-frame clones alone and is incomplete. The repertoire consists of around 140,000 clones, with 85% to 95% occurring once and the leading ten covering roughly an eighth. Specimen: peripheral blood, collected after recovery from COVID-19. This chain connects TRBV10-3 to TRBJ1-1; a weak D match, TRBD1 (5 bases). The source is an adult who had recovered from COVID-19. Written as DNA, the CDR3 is TGTGCCATCAGTGAGAGGGGCAGGGCTGGCACTGAAGCTTTCTTT. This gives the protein CAISERGRAGTEAFF.